Each of the 17 T cell receptor beta chains below was sequenced from the same sample in a study of CD8+CD57+ T cells in acquired aplastic anemia. TCR beta VDJ and CDR3 profiling used genomic DNA as template. Each CDR3 protein is one row after TCRdb ran MiXCR on the reads. The repertoire holds roughly 250,000 distinct CDR3 sequences, with approximately 82% as singletons. The sequenced patients had an expansion of CD8+CD57+ cells seen by flow cytometry. The specimen sequenced was sorted CD4+, CD8+, or CD8+CD57+ T cells (not recorded which) from PBMCs. All receptors come from a human donor with aplastic anemia.

In this sample, this clonotype turned up a few times. The V and J genes are TRBV15 and TRBJ2-1; TRBD1 matches at 8 bases. Germline V gene sequence: CDR1 LNHNV, CDR2 YYDKDF (reference sequence). V lost 0 bases and J lost 8; bases outside the gene matches: 6. The CDR3 runs to 15 residues. The CDR3 loop is CATSRDRQGSDEQFF. The CDR3 coding sequence is TGTGCCACCAGCAGAGATAGACAGGGGAGCGATGAGCAGTTCTTC. Combining the CDR3 with reference TRBV15 and TRBJ2-1 gives the whole variable domain DAMVIQNPRYQVTQFGKPVTLSCSQTLNHNVMYWYQQKSSQAPKLLFHYYDKDFNNEADTPDNFQSRRPNTSFCFLDIRSPGLGDTAMYLCATSRDRQGSDEQFFGPGTRLTVL.

This clonotype was observed a handful of times. A read error may be the cause here, since a much bigger clone is one base away. The chain recombines TRBV11-2 with TRBJ2-3, with no clear D. CDR3 length: 13 amino acids. Germline V gene sequence: CDR1 SGHAT, CDR2 FQNNGV. The CDR3 DNA follows: TGTGCCAGCAGCGTAGATGTGACAGATACGCAGTATTTT. Encoded protein: CASSVDVTDTQYF.

There are a few counts of this clonotype. The rearrangement uses TRBV4-2 and TRBJ2-7; a weak D match, TRBD2 (6 bases). V lost 2 bases and J lost 6, with 14 bases in between. Germline-derived CDR1 and CDR2 are LGHNA and YNFKEQ. This CDR3 spans 14 amino acids. The CDR3 sequence: CASSQLLGGFEQYF. As DNA, the CDR3 is TGTGCCAGCAGCCAATTGCTAGGAGGGTTCGAGCAGTACTTC.

A note on this clonotype: Relative to the germline gene, one junction end is altered; a read error may explain this. The chain links TRBV11-3 to TRBJ2-7; the D gene is possibly TRBD1 (6 bases). Germline assignment: CDR1 SGHNT and CDR2 YENEEA. The CDR3 totals 14 residues. CDR3 protein: CASSLNRAAHEQYF. Here the CDR3 DNA reads TGCGCCAGCAGCTTAAACAGGGCAGCCCACGAGCAGTACTTC.

The chain uses TRBV11-1 and TRBJ1-1; 8 bases agree with TRBD1. Germline V gene data show CDR1 as SGHAT and CDR2 as FQDESV (reference sequence). The CDR3 consists of 15 residues. V dropped 5 bases and J dropped 7; count of bases not matched to a gene: 12. The CDR3 bases are TGTGCCAGCAGCGACGGACAGGGAGTCGCCATTGAAGCTTTCTTT. Translated, it gives CASSDGQGVAIEAFF.

The CDR3 is CATSESGQGAHEQYF. The CDR3 DNA follows: TGTGCCACCAGTGAGTCGGGACAGGGCGCCCACGAGCAGTACTTC. V gene TRBV24-1 combines with J gene TRBJ2-7; 9 nucleotides line up with TRBD1. Per germline, CDR1 KGHDR and CDR2 SFDVKD. This CDR3 is built from 15 residues. The ends lost 4 bases at V and 5 bases at J; junction bases unmatched: 8.

This chain uses TRBV7-3 with TRBJ2-5, with D tentatively TRBD2 (5 bases). The germline V and J ends were trimmed by 1 base and 4 bases, with 13 bases remaining between them. This CDR3 contains 15 residues. Germline V gene lookup returns CDR1 SGHTA and CDR2 FQGTGA. The CDR3 loop reads CASSLMSGIGETQYF. CDR3 sequence (DNA): TGTGCCAGCAGCTTAATGTCCGGGATTGGAGAGACCCAGTACTTC.

The chain is built from TRBV25-1 and TRBJ2-3; the D gene is possibly TRBD2 (5 bases). V was cut by 6 bases and J by 0 bases, with 13 bases left in between. The CDR3 totals 15 residues. Germline loops: CDR1 MGHDK, CDR2 SYGVNS. CDR3 sequence: CASSLFGLSTDTQYF. The DNA of the CDR3 is TGTGCCAGCAGCTTATTCGGACTTAGCACAGATACGCAGTATTTT.

As to this clonotype: This may be a read error, as it is one base from a much larger clone. The chain links TRBV7-8 to TRBJ2-2; D may be TRBD2 (6 bases). V lost 0 bases and J 14 bases, leaving 22 bases between the germline ends. The CDR3 is made up of 16 amino acids. Germline V gives CDR1 SGHVS, CDR2 FQNEAQ. This CDR3 is CASSLAGGPDTEYLFF. The CDR3, as DNA: TGTGCCAGCAGCTTAGCGGGAGGTCCCGATACGGAGTATCTGTTTTTT.

This clonotype was observed a few times. The chain links TRBV11-3 to TRBJ2-1; D is unclear. The length of the CDR3 is 15 residues. The V end was cut by 5 bases, the J end by 2 bases, with 13 bases between. CDR1 is SGHNT, CDR2 YENEEA, per germline. The CDR3 protein is CASSVYQKAYNEQFF. DNA of the CDR3: TGTGCCAGCAGCGTATATCAGAAAGCCTACAATGAGCAGTTCTTC.

The chain has TRBV6-5 and TRBJ2-7; 7 bases agree with TRBD2. Germline V gene sequence: CDR1 MNHEY, CDR2 SVGAGI. V lost 8 bases and J lost 1; bases outside the gene matches: 5. CDR3 length equals 13 residues. The CDR3 nucleotides read TGTGCCAGCTGGCGGGGGAAATCCTACGAGCAGTACTTC. Translation: CASWRGKSYEQYF.

The chain combines TRBV7-2 with TRBJ2-3; 7 bases are a match to TRBD2. Germline CDR1 SGHTA, CDR2 FQGNSA. V trimming: 5 bases; J trimming: 12 bases; junction bases outside the gene matches: 14. The CDR3 covers 14 residues. CDR3 in DNA: TGTGCCAGCAGCACAGCGGGGCTTCCCGCAGATCAGTATTTT. Its translation: CASSTAGLPADQYF.

The chain couples TRBV2 to TRBJ2-3, with D perhaps TRBD1 or TRBD2 (5 bases each). The CDR3 is 13 amino acids. Germline V gives CDR1 SNHLY, CDR2 FYNNEI. V gave up 8 bases and J gave up 5 bases, with 14 bases separating them. The CDR3 protein is CASGDGRGDTQYF. CDR3 nucleotides: TGTGCCAGCGGGGACGGAAGGGGAGATACGCAGTATTTT.

A remark on this clonotype: At one end, the junction sequence differs from germline, possibly due to a read error. DNA for the CDR3: TGTGCCAGCGGGGGCGGGGGGAAAGATACGCAGTATTTC. It translates to CASGGGGKDTQYF. This sequence joins TRBV2 and TRBJ2-5, with 8 nucleotides matching TRBD2. The CDR3 runs to 13 residues. Germline V gives CDR1 SNHLY, CDR2 FYNNEI.

In the case of this clonotype: The conserved final phenylalanine or tryptophan is absent from the CDR3, which likely points to a read error. The limits of the CDR3 on the DNA are not certain, so only TCRdb's listed CDR3 is given. The chain carries TRBV7-9 and TRBJ2-3; the DNA was not compared with TRBD1, the D call given in the table. Germline CDR1 and CDR2: SEHNR and FQNEAQ (reference sequence). Termini included, the CDR3 measures 13 amino acids. This CDR3 is CASSPSQGQQFFG.

In the case of this clonotype: This CDR3 fails to terminate in the conserved phenylalanine or tryptophan, so it likely reflects a read error. No DNA is shown, since the ends of the CDR3 on it are uncertain; the CDR3 is the one TCRdb lists. V is TRBV7-8 and J is TRBJ1-2. The germline V gene has CDR1 SGHVS and CDR2 FQNEAQ. A total of 16 residues make up the CDR3, ends included. This chain's CDR3 is CASSLERDPLVYCFTL.

For this clonotype: The junction does not match germline at one end; this may be a read error. The gene calls are TRBV2 and TRBJ2-3, with TRBD2 as a possible D gene (6 bases). The germline CDR1 and CDR2 sequences are SNHLY and FYNNEI. CDR3 length: 13 amino acids. The CDR3 DNA follows: TGTGGCAGCAGTGATGGGGGGATCCATGCGCAGTATTTT. This sequence encodes CGSSDGGIHAQYF.